This is a list of T cell receptor beta chains from one sample in a study of OX40 agonist ivuxolimab in advanced cancers. TCRdb keeps only in-frame clones here, not all; method: immunoSEQ multiplex PCR. This table holds around 40,000 clones, around nine tenths found once. Source: CD4+ or CD8+ T cells sorted from blood, taken in a trial of the OX40 agonist ivuxolimab. These receptors were taken from an adult with an advanced solid tumor such as melanoma, head and neck, liver or kidney cancer. Each CDR3 is given with its conserved first and last residue. The D gene is left open where the match is weak. Rows give clone size only sometimes, using once, few, many, or a class for an expanded clone.

d_gene	v_gene	j_gene	abundance	CDR3nt	CDR3aa
TRBD1	TRBV29-1	TRBJ2-7	.	TGCAGCGTTGGGGACAGGGTTTCTTACGAGCAGTACTTC	CSVGDRVSYEQYF
.	TRBV5-1	TRBJ2-3	.	TGCGCCAGCAGCTTGGTATCGGGGCGGGCAGATACGCAGTATTTT	CASSLVSGRADTQYF
TRBD2	TRBV10-3	TRBJ2-7	.	TGTGCCACACGGGGTAGCGGGGGGGAAACCTACGAGCAGTACTTC	CATRGSGGETYEQYF
.	TRBV4-1	TRBJ1-5	once	TGCGCCAGCAGCCAAGGTCCAGGGGCGAAGCAGCCCCAGCATTTT	CASSQGPGAKQPQHF
.	TRBV6-1	TRBJ1-2	.	TGTGCCGGCCTGGGAGGGGTGCTCTATGGCTACACCTTC	CAGLGGVLYGYTF
.	TRBV4-1	TRBJ1-5	.	TGCGCCAGCAGCCAAGATCGGAGGACTCATCAGCCCCAGCATTTT	CASSQDRRTHQPQHF
.	TRBV4-3	TRBJ2-5	.	TGCGCCAGCAGCCCTAAACTGGGTGGTTATTACGAGACCCAGTACTTC	CASSPKLGGYYETQYF
.	TRBV7-2	TRBJ1-1	.	TGTGCCAGCAGCTTAGGGGGGCGGGCCGTTGAAGCTTTCTTT	CASSLGGRAVEAFF
TRBD2	TRBV7-9	TRBJ2-7	.	TGTGCCAGCAGCTTAGGTGGGGAGGGGCAGTACTTC	CASSLGGEGQYF
.	TRBV4-1	TRBJ2-3	.	TGCGCCAGCAGCCAACGGATAACGGGAGCAGATACGCAGTATTTT	CASSQRITGADTQYF
.	TRBV12-5	TRBJ1-2	.	TGTGCTAGTGGTTTGGATGCCGGGACCTCAGGAGGCTACACCTTC	CASGLDAGTSGGYTF
TRBD2	TRBV2	TRBJ2-1	once	TGTGCCAGCAGCGACCCTCTAGCGGGGTATTACAATGAGCAGTTCTTC	CASSDPLAGYYNEQFF
TRBD2	TRBV7-9	TRBJ2-7	.	TGTGCCAGCAGCTCCGGTAGCGGGGTCCACTTC	CASSSGSGVHF
TRBD1	TRBV7-6	TRBJ2-7	.	TGTGCCAGCAGCACTGGACAGGGGGCCATCTACGAGCAGTACTTC	CASSTGQGAIYEQYF
.	TRBV6-6	TRBJ1-1	few	TGTGCCAGCAGTTACCTAGGGCAGGGGAACACTGAAGCTTTCTTT	CASSYLGQGNTEAFF
.	TRBV4-3	TRBJ2-1	.	TGCGCCAGCAGCCAAGATGGGGGCTGGGGGCAAAGAGGTGAGCAGTTCTTC	CASSQDGGWGQRGEQFF
TRBD1	TRBV27	TRBJ1-5	.	TGTGCCAGCAGTTTTTTATTTCCCCGGGACAGGGATACCAATCAGCCCCAGCATTTT	CASSFLFPRDRDTNQPQHF
.	TRBV7-9	TRBJ2-2	.	TGTGCCAGCAGCATCGGTTGGGGAGAAAACACCGGGGAGCTGTTTTTT	CASSIGWGENTGELFF
TRBD2	TRBV13	TRBJ2-7	.	TGTGCCAGCAGCTTAGATTGGGCGGGAGGCGAGCAGTACTTC	CASSLDWAGGEQYF
.	TRBV5-6	TRBJ2-2	.	TGTGCCAGCAGCCCTTACGGTAACACCGGGGAGCTGTTTTTT	CASSPYGNTGELFF
TRBD1	TRBV27	TRBJ1-1	once	TGTGCCAGTCAATACAGGGGGGGCGCTGAAGCTTTCTTT	CASQYRGGAEAFF
.	TRBV28	TRBJ2-1	.	TGTGCCAGCAGTTTACTAGCAGTCTACAATGAGCAGTTCTTC	CASSLLAVYNEQFF
TRBD2	TRBV7-6	TRBJ2-7	medium-sized	TGTGCCAGCAGTGGTAGCGGGGCCCCCGAGCAGTACTTC	CASSGSGAPEQYF
.	TRBV28	TRBJ2-7	.	TGTGCCAGTGGGCATAGCTCCTACGAGCAGTACTTC	CASGHSSYEQYF
.	TRBV4-2	TRBJ1-1	once	TGTGCCAGCAGCCAAGACCCCGGAAACACTGAAGCTTTCTTT	CASSQDPGNTEAFF
.	TRBV9	TRBJ1-1	.	TGTGCCAGCAGCGTAGTTAGGGGAACTGAAGCTTTCTTT	CASSVVRGTEAFF
TRBD2	TRBV13	TRBJ2-3	.	TGTGCCAGCAGCTTAGGCAGACGGGAGGTCTCTTTAAGCGGGAGGACAGATACGCAGTATTTT	CASSLGRREVSLSGRTDTQYF
.	TRBV7-9	TRBJ2-6	once	TGTGCCAGCAGCTTAGCGTCTGGAGGGACTGGGGCCAACGTCCTGACTTTC	CASSLASGGTGANVLTF
.	TRBV6-1	TRBJ1-1	.	TGTGCCAGCGGCGGGAGGGCAGGGACGAACACTGAAGCTTTCTTT	CASGGRAGTNTEAFF
.	TRBV5-6	TRBJ2-3	.	TGTGCCAGCACCTCGGTCGGGCTGAACACAGATACGCAGTATTTT	CASTSVGLNTDTQYF
.	TRBV2	TRBJ2-1	.	TGTGCCAGCATATTTTATGAGCAGTTCTTC	CASIFYEQFF
.	TRBV5-1	TRBJ2-1	once	TGCGCCACCAGCGGGCTCTCCTACAATGAGCAGTTCTTC	CATSGLSYNEQFF
TRBD1	TRBV4-1	TRBJ1-5	.	TGCGCCAGCAGCCAAACAGGGGGCGGTCAGCCCCAGCATTTT	CASSQTGGGQPQHF
.	TRBV6-5	TRBJ1-5	.	TGTGCCAGCAGTTACTCGAATGGGGGCAATCAGCCCCAGCATTTT	CASSYSNGGNQPQHF
TRBD1	TRBV7-9	TRBJ2-5	.	TGTGCCAGCAGTTTGACAGGGGGCCAAGAGACCCAGTACTTC	CASSLTGGQETQYF
.	TRBV27	TRBJ1-1	medium-sized	TGTGCCAGCAGTCCGGGGGGGTCTACCGAAGCTTTCTTT	CASSPGGSTEAFF
TRBD2	TRBV28	TRBJ2-1	.	TGTGCCAGCAGGTCTGTAGCGGGACTTTACAATGAGCAGTTCTTC	CASRSVAGLYNEQFF
.	TRBV19	TRBJ2-1	.	TGTGCCAGTAGTGCCCACAGGAGAGGAAATGAGCAGTTCTTC	CASSAHRRGNEQFF
TRBD2	TRBV5-8	TRBJ2-1	once	TGTGCCAGCAGCCTATCCACGTGGGGGGGTCGGAATGAGCAGTTCTTC	CASSLSTWGGRNEQFF
TRBD2	TRBV9	TRBJ2-1	.	TGTGCCAGCAGCGTAGATATTCGGTCGGGACTAAACAATGAGCAGTTCTTC	CASSVDIRSGLNNEQFF
.	TRBV4-2	TRBJ1-1	few	TGTGCCAGCAGCCAACAAGCAGGGTTGAACACTGAAGCTTTCTTT	CASSQQAGLNTEAFF
TRBD1	TRBV28	TRBJ1-1	.	TGTGCCAGCAGTTCCCCTCGACAGGGGGCTTTGGCTTTCTTT	CASSSPRQGALAFF
.	TRBV30	TRBJ1-2	.	TGTGCCTGGAGGGACGGTCAAGGGGGCTACACCTTC	CAWRDGQGGYTF
.	TRBV29-1	TRBJ2-6	.	TGCACCGTAGGTGGGGCCAACGTCCTGACTTTC	CTVGGANVLTF
.	TRBV2	TRBJ2-5	.	TGTGCCAGCAGTGAAAGTCCGAGTGAGTGGGAGACCCAGTACTTC	CASSESPSEWETQYF
.	TRBV27	TRBJ1-5	.	TGTGCCAGCGGGTACGGCCTCCAGGGTCAGCCCCAGCATTTT	CASGYGLQGQPQHF
TRBD1	TRBV6-4	TRBJ2-7	.	TGTGCCAGCAGTCTAAACAGGGGGAACGAGCAGTACTTC	CASSLNRGNEQYF
TRBD1	TRBV7-9	TRBJ1-3	.	TGTGCCAGCCGGGACAGGGGAAACACCATATATTTT	CASRDRGNTIYF
TRBD2	TRBV4-1	TRBJ2-5	.	TGCGCCAGCAGCCTAAGACTAGCGGGGGGGAAAGAGACCCAGTACTTC	CASSLRLAGGKETQYF
.	TRBV19	TRBJ1-1	.	TGTGCCAGTAGTATAGGAGTCTACGGGCGGACTGAAGCTTTCTTT	CASSIGVYGRTEAFF
.	TRBV19	TRBJ2-2	.	TGTGCCAGTAGATCAGGCGCCGGGGAGCTGTTTTTT	CASRSGAGELFF
.	TRBV1	TRBJ2-7	.	TGCACCAGCAGCCAGGCGAAGCGGGTGCCCACCTACGAGCAGTACTTC	CTSSQAKRVPTYEQYF
.	TRBV6-6	TRBJ2-3	.	TGTGCCAGCAGTTACCTCCTCCCAGATACGCAGTATTTT	CASSYLLPDTQYF
TRBD2	TRBV6-5	TRBJ2-7	.	TGTGCCAGCAGTTACGGTGGGAGGGCCTACGAGCAGTACTTC	CASSYGGRAYEQYF
.	TRBV7-8	TRBJ1-1	.	TGTGCCAGCAGCTTAGCGCGTAGGACACAGAGATGGAACACTGAAGCTTTCTTT	CASSLARRTQRWNTEAFF
.	TRBV21-1	TRBJ2-6	.	TGTGCCAGCAGCGCAAACAGGGTTCTCCTGAATGGGGCCAACGTCCTGACTTTC	CASSANRVLLNGANVLTF
.	TRBV7-3	TRBJ2-7	once	TGTGCCAGCAGCTTAAAGGAGGGTTACGAGCAGTACTTC	CASSLKEGYEQYF
TRBD1	TRBV9	TRBJ1-4	.	TGTGCCAGCAGCGACAGTCCCGGGACAGGGGACGGTCTTTCAGGAGCAACTAATGAAAAACTGTTTTTT	CASSDSPGTGDGLSGATNEKLFF